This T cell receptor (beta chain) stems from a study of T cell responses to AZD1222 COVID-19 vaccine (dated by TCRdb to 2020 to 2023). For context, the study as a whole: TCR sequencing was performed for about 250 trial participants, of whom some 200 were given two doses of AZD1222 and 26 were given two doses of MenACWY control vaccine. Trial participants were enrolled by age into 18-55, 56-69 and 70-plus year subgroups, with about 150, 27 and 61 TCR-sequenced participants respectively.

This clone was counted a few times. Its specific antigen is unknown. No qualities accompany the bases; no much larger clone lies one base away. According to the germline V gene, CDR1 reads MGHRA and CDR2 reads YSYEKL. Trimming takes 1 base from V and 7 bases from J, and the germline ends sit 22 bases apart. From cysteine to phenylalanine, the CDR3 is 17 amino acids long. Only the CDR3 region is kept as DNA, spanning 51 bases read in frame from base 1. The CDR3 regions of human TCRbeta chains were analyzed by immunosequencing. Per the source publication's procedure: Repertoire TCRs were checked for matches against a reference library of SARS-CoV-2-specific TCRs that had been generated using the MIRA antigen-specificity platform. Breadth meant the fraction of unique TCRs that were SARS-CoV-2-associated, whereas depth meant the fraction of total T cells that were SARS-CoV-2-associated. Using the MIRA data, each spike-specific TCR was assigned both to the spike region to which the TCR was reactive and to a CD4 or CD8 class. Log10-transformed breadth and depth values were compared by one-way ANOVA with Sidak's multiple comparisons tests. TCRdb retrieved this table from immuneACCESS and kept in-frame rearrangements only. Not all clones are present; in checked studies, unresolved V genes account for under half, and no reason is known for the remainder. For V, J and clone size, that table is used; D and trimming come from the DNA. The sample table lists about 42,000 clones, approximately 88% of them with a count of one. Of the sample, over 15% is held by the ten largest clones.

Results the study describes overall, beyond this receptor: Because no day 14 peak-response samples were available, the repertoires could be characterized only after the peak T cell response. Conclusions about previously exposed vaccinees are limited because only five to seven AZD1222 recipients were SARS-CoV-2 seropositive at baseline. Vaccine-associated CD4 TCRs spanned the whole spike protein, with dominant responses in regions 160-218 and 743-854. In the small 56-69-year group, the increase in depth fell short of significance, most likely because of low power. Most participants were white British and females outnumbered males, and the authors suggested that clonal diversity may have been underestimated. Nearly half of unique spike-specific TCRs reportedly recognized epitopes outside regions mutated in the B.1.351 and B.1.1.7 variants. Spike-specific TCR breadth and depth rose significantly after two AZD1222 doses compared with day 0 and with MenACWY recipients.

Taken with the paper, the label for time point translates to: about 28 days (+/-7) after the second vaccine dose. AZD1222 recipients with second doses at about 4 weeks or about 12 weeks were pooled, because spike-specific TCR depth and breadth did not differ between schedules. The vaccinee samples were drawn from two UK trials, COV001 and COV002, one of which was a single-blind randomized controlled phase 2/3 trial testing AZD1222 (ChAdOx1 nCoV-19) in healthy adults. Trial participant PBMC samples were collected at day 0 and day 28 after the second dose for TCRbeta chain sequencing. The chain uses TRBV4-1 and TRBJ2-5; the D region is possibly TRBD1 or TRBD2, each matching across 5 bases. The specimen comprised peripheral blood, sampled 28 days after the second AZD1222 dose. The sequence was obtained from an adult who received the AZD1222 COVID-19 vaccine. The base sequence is TGCGCCAGCAGCCAAGGCCCCCCCCGGGACCTAAGGGGGACCCAGTACTTC. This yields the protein CASSQGPPRDLRGTQYF.